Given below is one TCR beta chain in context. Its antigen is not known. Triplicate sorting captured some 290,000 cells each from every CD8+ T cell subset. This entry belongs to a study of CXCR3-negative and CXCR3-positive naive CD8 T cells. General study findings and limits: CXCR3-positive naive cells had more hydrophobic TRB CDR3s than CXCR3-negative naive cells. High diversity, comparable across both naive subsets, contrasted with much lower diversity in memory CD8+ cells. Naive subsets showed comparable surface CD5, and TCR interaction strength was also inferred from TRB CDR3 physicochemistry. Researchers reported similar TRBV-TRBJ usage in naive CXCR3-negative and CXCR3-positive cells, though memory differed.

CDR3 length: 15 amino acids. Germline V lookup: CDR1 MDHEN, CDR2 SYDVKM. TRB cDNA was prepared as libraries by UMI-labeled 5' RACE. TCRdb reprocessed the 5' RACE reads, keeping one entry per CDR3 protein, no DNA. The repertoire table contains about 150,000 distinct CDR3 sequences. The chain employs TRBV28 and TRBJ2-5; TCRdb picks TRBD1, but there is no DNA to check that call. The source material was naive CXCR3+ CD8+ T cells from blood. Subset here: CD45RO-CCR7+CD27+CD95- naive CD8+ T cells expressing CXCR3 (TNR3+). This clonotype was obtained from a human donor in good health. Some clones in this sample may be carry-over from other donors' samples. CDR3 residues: CASSHPEGGGETQYF.